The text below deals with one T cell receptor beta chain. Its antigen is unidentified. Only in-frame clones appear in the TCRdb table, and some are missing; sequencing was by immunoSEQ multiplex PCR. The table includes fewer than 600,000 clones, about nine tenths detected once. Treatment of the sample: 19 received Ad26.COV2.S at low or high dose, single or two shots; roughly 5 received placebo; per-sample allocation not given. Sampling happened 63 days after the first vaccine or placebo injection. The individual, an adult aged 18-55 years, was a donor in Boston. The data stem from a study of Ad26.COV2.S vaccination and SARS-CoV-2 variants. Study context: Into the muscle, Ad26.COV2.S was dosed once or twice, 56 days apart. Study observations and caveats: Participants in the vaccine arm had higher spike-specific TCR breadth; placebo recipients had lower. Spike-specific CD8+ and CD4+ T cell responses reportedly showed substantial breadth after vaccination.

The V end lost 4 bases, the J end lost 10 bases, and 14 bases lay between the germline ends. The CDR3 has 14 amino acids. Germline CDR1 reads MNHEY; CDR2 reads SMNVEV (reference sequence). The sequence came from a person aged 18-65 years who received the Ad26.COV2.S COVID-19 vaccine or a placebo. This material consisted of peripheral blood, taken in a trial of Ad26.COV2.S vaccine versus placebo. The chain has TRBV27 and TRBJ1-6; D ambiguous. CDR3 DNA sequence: TGTGCCAGCAGTTCCACTGCCCGTCTATCACCCCTCCACTTT. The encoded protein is CASSSTARLSPLHF.